This entry lists 23 T cell receptor beta chains sequenced from one sample in a study of T cells in Graves' hyperthyroidism and ophthalmopathy. TCR beta CDR3 regions were amplified from RNA transcripts. The HTBI primer set was used in a first-round RT-PCR of the TCR CDR3. MiXCR was run by TCRdb on the multiplex PCR reads, yielding one entry per CDR3 protein. This table has about 400,000 distinct CDR3 sequences, approximately 15% appearing once. Sequenced sample: blood. These receptors came from a woman in her 30s with Graves' ophthalmopathy.

This clonotype showed up many times. The V and J genes are TRBV19 and TRBJ1-2, with D perhaps TRBD1 (6 bases). CDR1 and CDR2 (germline): LNHDA, SQIVND (reference sequence). Trimming removed 5 bases from V and 4 bases from J, with 14 bases in between. The CDR3 consists of 14 residues. CDR3 region: CASSPTGLGYGYTF. In DNA, the CDR3 is TGTGCCAGTAGTCCGACAGGACTGGGCTATGGCTACACCTTC.

This clonotype has ten or more counts. The rearrangement links TRBV3-1 to TRBJ1-2; D possibly corresponds to TRBD1 (5 bases). The CDR3 spans 15 residues. Trimming removed 0 bases at V and 8 bases at J, with 16 bases between. Germline loops: CDR1 LGHDT, CDR2 YNNKEL (reference sequence). As DNA, the CDR3 is TGTGCCAGCAGCCAAGAAGGGGCGGGGACCTCAGGCTACACCTTC. This codes for CASSQEGAGTSGYTF. The entire variable domain, with the rest obtained from reference TRBV3-1 and TRBJ1-2, is as follows: DTAVSQTPKYLVTQMGNDKSIKCEQNLGHDTMYWYKQDSKKFLKIMFSYNNKELIINETVPNRFSPKSPDKAHLNLHINSLELGDSAVYFCASSQEGAGTSGYTFGSGTRLTVV.

This clonotype was picked up many times. The chain couples TRBV20-1 to TRBJ2-3, with 9 bases matching TRBD2. CDR1 and CDR2 (germline): DFQATT, SNEGSKA (reference sequence). V was pared by 0 bases and J by 4 bases, with 8 bases of the junction left unmatched. This CDR3 comprises 16 residues. DNA for the CDR3: TGCAGTGCTAGAGATCGCCTAGCGGGGACGGCAGATACGCAGTATTTT. Protein: CSARDRLAGTADTQYF.

This clonotype was seen only a few times. The CDR3 DNA sequence: TGCAGTGCTAGCAATATTAAGACACACCAAGAGACCCAGTACTTC. Its translation is CSASNIKTHQETQYF. The chain links TRBV20-1 to TRBJ2-5; unclear D gene. With 3 bases removed from V and 0 bases from J, the gap between germline ends came to 14 bases. The germline gives CDR1 DFQATT, CDR2 SNEGSKA (reference sequence). This CDR3 region has 15 residues.

This clonotype was counted at least ten times. The gene calls are TRBV28 and TRBJ1-5; D perhaps matches TRBD1 (5 bases). Deletions cut 3 bases from V and 0 bases from J, with 15 bases between. Germline values: CDR1 MDHEN, CDR2 SYDVKM. This CDR3 contains 17 residues. Here the CDR3 reads CASSLPVGGHSNQPQHF. CDR3 sequence (DNA): TGTGCCAGCAGTTTGCCGGTTGGCGGACATAGCAATCAGCCCCAGCATTTT.

This clonotype turned up a few times. The rearrangement uses TRBV15 and TRBJ2-2; tentatively, D is TRBD1 or TRBD2 (6 bases each). CDR3 size: 16 residues. The germline V and J ends were trimmed by 1 base and 6 bases, with 15 bases remaining between them. Germline-derived CDR1 and CDR2 are LNHNV and YYDKDF (reference sequence). The CDR3 sequence: CATSRGGAGRSGELFF. The CDR3 nucleotides read TGTGCCACCAGCAGAGGGGGGGCAGGGCGGTCCGGGGAGCTGTTTTTT.

This clonotype occurred once. The rearrangement uses TRBV19 and TRBJ2-1; D remains ambiguous. The germline V gene encodes CDR1 LNHDA and CDR2 SQIVND (reference sequence). Deletions cut 4 bases from V and 3 bases from J, with 7 bases between. The CDR3 extends over 13 amino acids. CDR3: CASSSGFYNEQFF. In DNA form, the CDR3 reads TGTGCCAGTAGTAGTGGCTTCTACAATGAGCAGTTCTTC.

This clonotype was counted at least ten times. The chain has TRBV7-3 and TRBJ2-1; 8 bases fit TRBD2. With V trimmed by 5 bases and J by 7 bases, 10 bases remained unmatched. CDR1 and CDR2 (germline): SGHTA, FQGTGA. This CDR3 is built from 15 residues. CDR3 in amino acids: CASSRIPGGPNEQFF. CDR3 DNA: TGTGCCAGCAGCCGTATCCCGGGGGGGCCGAATGAGCAGTTCTTC.

At least ten counts were recorded for this clonotype. The V gene is TRBV7-3, the J gene TRBJ2-2, with 10 nucleotides matching TRBD1. With V trimmed by 5 bases and J by 3 bases, 9 bases remained unmatched. Germline values: CDR1 SGHTA, CDR2 FQGTGA. The CDR3 sequence is 17 residues long. The CDR3 nucleotides are TGTGCCAGCAGCCCACAAGACAGGGGGCTTGACACCGGGGAGCTGTTTTTT. Amino acids: CASSPQDRGLDTGELFF. Full variable domain (missing parts from reference TRBV7-3 and TRBJ2-2): GAGVSQTPSNKVTEKGKYVELRCDPISGHTALYWYRQSLGQGPEFLIYFQGTGAADDSGLPNDRFFAVRPEGSVSTLKIQRTERGDSAVYLCASSPQDRGLDTGELFFGEGSRLTVL.

This clonotype was picked up a small number of times. CDR3 coding DNA: TGTGCCACCCAGTCAACAGCGAACTCTGGAAACACCATATATTTT. It translates to CATQSTANSGNTIYF. J is TRBJ1-3 and V is TRBV10-3, with D unresolved. Trimming took 10 bases from V and 0 from J, leaving 16 bases between them. There are 15 residues in the CDR3. Germline CDR1 and CDR2: ENHRY and SYGVKD.

There are a few counts of this clonotype. The gene calls are TRBV12-3 or TRBV12-4 and TRBJ1-1, with D possibly being TRBD1 (5 bases). The CDR3 extends over 14 amino acids. V dropped 4 bases and J dropped 5 bases, with 14 bases sitting between them. CDR3 DNA sequence: TGTGCCAGCAGTTATGAGAGGGGATTGACTGAAGCTTTCTTT. This gives the protein CASSYERGLTEAFF.

Only a few counts were recorded for this clonotype. The rearrangement links TRBV4-1 to TRBJ2-3; unclear D gene. The CDR3 sequence is 15 residues long. Germline CDR1 reads MGHRA; CDR2 reads YSYEKL. V lost 2 bases and J lost 0, with 9 bases in between. CDR3 sequence (DNA): TGCGCCAGCAGCCAATTGACCAAAAGCACAGATACGCAGTATTTT. Its translation is CASSQLTKSTDTQYF.

The rearrangement links TRBV7-2 to TRBJ2-7; the D gene is possibly TRBD1 (5 bases). The CDR3 consists of 15 residues. In germline, CDR1 is SGHTA, CDR2 FQGNSA. Trimming pared 6 bases from V and 2 bases from J, leaving 17 bases between. The CDR3 sequence is CASRLRAGRPYEQYF. The CDR3 DNA is TGTGCCAGCAGACTCCGGGCAGGGCGGCCCTACGAGCAGTACTTC.

This clonotype was observed at least ten times. V and J are TRBV11-2 and TRBJ2-1; D assignment may be TRBD1 or TRBD2 (5 bases each). The germline V and J ends were trimmed by 2 bases and 3 bases, with 14 bases remaining between them. The CDR3 totals 16 residues. Germline loops: CDR1 SGHAT, CDR2 FQNNGV. CDR3 coding DNA: TGTGCCAGCAGCTTATTTTATAGGGACGACTACAATGAGCAGTTCTTC. Protein: CASSLFYRDDYNEQFF.

This clonotype occurred many times. The genes are TRBV2 and TRBJ1-5; D is unclear. The germline V gene has CDR1 SNHLY and CDR2 FYNNEI. V was pared by 3 bases and J by 3 bases, with 9 bases between. The CDR3 has 14 residues. CDR3: CASSDRQSNQPQHF. The CDR3 nucleotides are TGTGCCAGCAGTGACCGGCAGTCCAATCAGCCCCAGCATTTT.

This clonotype came up many times. This chain connects TRBV10-1 to TRBJ1-1; D unresolved. CDR3 length: 13 amino acids. CDR1 WNHNN and CDR2 SYGVQD come from the germline V gene (reference sequence). V lost 3 bases and J 0 bases, leaving 5 bases between the germline ends. The CDR3: CASSDELNTEAFF. CDR3 DNA sequence: TGCGCCAGCAGTGATGAATTGAACACTGAAGCTTTCTTT.

V gene TRBV9 combines with J gene TRBJ2-6, with D perhaps TRBD1 (6 bases). Germline-derived CDR1 and CDR2 are SGDLS and YYNGEE. V lost 4 bases to trimming and J lost 2 bases, with 13 bases between them. The CDR3 covers 16 residues. The chain's CDR3 is CASSLATGAGANVLTF. CDR3 DNA: TGTGCCAGCAGCCTCGCGACAGGCGCTGGGGCCAACGTCCTGACTTTC.

This clonotype turned up a few times. The gene calls are TRBV9 and TRBJ2-3; D gene uncertain. The CDR3 is 8 residues long. Germline values: CDR1 SGDLS, CDR2 YYNGEE. Between the trimmed V and J ends, which lost 9 bases and 4 bases, there was a span of 0 bases. The CDR3 is CATDTQYF. DNA of the CDR3: TGTGCCACAGATACGCAGTATTTT. Full variable domain (remainder filled in from reference TRBV9 and TRBJ2-3): DSGVTQTPKHLITATGQRVTLRCSPRSGDLSVYWYQQSLDQGLQFLIQYYNGEERAKGNILERFSAQQFPDLHSELNLSSLELGDSALYFCATDTQYFGPGTRLTVL.

The CDR3 nucleotides are TGTGCCAGCAGTTTGGGACAGTACTACGAGCAGTACTTC. It encodes CASSLGQYYEQYF. The chain employs TRBV12-3 or TRBV12-4 and TRBJ2-7; 7 positions match TRBD1. CDR3 length: 13 residues. Trimming took 3 bases from V and 3 from J; bases not matched to a gene: 2.

This clonotype was counted many times. CDR3 loop: CASSLGQGFSEQYF. The CDR3 DNA is TGTGCCAGCAGCTTAGGACAGGGGTTTTCCGAGCAGTACTTC. V gene TRBV7-9 combines with J gene TRBJ2-7; 8 bases fit TRBD1. After removal of 1 base from V and 6 bases from J, the junction contained 5 bases not matched to a gene. The CDR3 sequence is 14 residues long. Germline CDR1 is SEHNR and CDR2 is FQNEAQ (reference sequence).

This clonotype was seen once. This sequence joins TRBV15 and TRBJ1-4; D call uncertain. Trimming stripped 1 base from V and 4 bases from J, with 10 bases between. The CDR3 runs 15 residues. The germline gives CDR1 LNHNV, CDR2 YYDKDF (reference sequence). CDR3 residues: CATSRVKGLNEKLFF. The CDR3, as DNA: TGTGCCACCAGCAGAGTGAAGGGCCTTAATGAAAAACTGTTTTTT.

This clonotype was counted at least ten times. The chain couples TRBV5-6 to TRBJ1-4; 8 positions match TRBD1. Germline lookup yields CDR1 SGHDT and CDR2 YYEEEE. J gave up 7 bases and V 3 bases, and 5 bases lay outside the gene matches. CDR3 length: 14 amino acids. The CDR3 is CASSSGTGPEKLFF. The CDR3 DNA reads as TGTGCCAGCAGCTCCGGGACAGGTCCTGAAAAACTGTTTTTT.

The V call is TRBV11-3, the J call TRBJ2-5; D tentatively fits TRBD1 or TRBD2 (6 bases each). CDR3 length equals 15 residues. The ends were cut back, 5 bases at V and 5 bases at J, with 18 bases in the middle. Germline CDR1 and CDR2: SGHNT and YENEEA. The CDR3 nucleotides read TGTGCCAGCAGCACCCGGGACTTAACAGGGGAGACCCAGTACTTC. Protein sequence: CASSTRDLTGETQYF.